Below are 13 T cell receptor beta chains sequenced from a single sample in a study of CD8 T cells in Susac syndrome. Reverse transcription of roughly 0.45 to 1 ug RNA was carried out with random hexamers. TCRdb independently ran MiXCR on the immunoSEQ multiplex PCR reads; one entry per CDR3 protein. The table records about 400,000 distinct CDR3 sequences, roughly 85% of them present only once. The sequenced sample consisted of CD8+ T cells from PBMCs. These TCRs come from a human donor with multiple sclerosis.

Written as DNA, the CDR3 is TGTGCCAGCAGTTATTACAGGGGCTCCGGGGAGCTGTTTTTT. Its protein is CASSYYRGSGELFF. The chain combines TRBV6-5 with TRBJ2-2; TRBD1 matches 7 bases. Per germline, CDR1 MNHEY and CDR2 SVGAGI. V shed 3 bases, J shed 6 bases, and the junction held 4 bases outside the gene matches. The CDR3 consists of 14 residues.

The chain has TRBV4-1 and TRBJ1-1, with a possible D match to TRBD1 (6 bases). The V end lost 4 bases, the J end lost 6 bases, and 24 bases lay between the germline ends. Germline V lookup: CDR1 MGHRA, CDR2 YSYEKL. The CDR3 length is 17 residues. For the CDR3, the DNA is TGCGCCAGCAGCCTCCGTACCCCAGGGGATGTAGTAGCTGAAGCTTTCTTT. Amino acids: CASSLRTPGDVVAEAFF.

V and J are TRBV5-1 and TRBJ1-1; D unresolved. Germline lookup yields CDR1 SGHRS and CDR2 YFSETQ. The CDR3 extends over 15 amino acids. Trimming took 3 bases from V and 0 from J, leaving 12 bases between them. The CDR3 coding sequence is TGCGCCAGCAGCTCGGGTATAGACATGAACACTGAAGCTTTCTTT. Its protein product is CASSSGIDMNTEAFF.

V usage is TRBV6-5 and J usage is TRBJ2-3; D is undetermined. The CDR3 is made up of 16 amino acids. V was pared by 4 bases and J by 0 bases, with 14 bases between. Germline values: CDR1 MNHEY, CDR2 SVGAGI. The CDR3 loop reads CASSSTPSPSTDTQYF. DNA of the CDR3: TGTGCCAGCAGTTCCACCCCTTCTCCCAGCACAGATACGCAGTATTTT.

The chain links TRBV18 to TRBJ2-2, with D perhaps assigned TRBD1 or TRBD2 (5 bases each). Between the trimmed V and J ends, which lost 1 base and 4 bases, there was a span of 13 bases. Germline-derived CDR1 and CDR2 are KGHSH and LQKENI. The CDR3 is 16 amino acids. The CDR3 spells CASSPRDSLATGELFF. CDR3 coding DNA: TGTGCCAGCTCACCACGCGACAGTCTAGCCACCGGGGAGCTGTTTTTT.

The gene calls are TRBV4-1 and TRBJ2-7, with 15 bases fitting TRBD2. The trim removed 1 base at V and 6 bases at J, leaving 1 base unmatched. The CDR3 consists of 15 residues. The germline CDR1 and CDR2 sequences are MGHRA and YSYEKL. The CDR3 DNA sequence: TGCGCCAGCAGCCAAGTGGGACTAGCGGGAGGCGAGCAGTACTTC. It is translated as CASSQVGLAGGEQYF.

This sequence joins TRBV3-1 and TRBJ1-1; the D gene is possibly TRBD1 (6 bases). The germline V and J ends were trimmed by 10 bases and 4 bases, with 13 bases remaining between them. CDR1 and CDR2 (germline): LGHDT, YNNKEL (reference sequence). The length of the CDR3 is 12 residues. The CDR3 is CATQGSSTEAFF. The CDR3, as DNA: TGTGCCACCCAGGGGTCGAGCACTGAAGCTTTCTTT.

The rearrangement links TRBV29-1 to TRBJ1-1; D unresolved. V was pared by 4 bases and J by 3 bases, with 12 bases between. CDR3 length: 13 amino acids. Germline V gene data show CDR1 as SQVTM and CDR2 as ANQGSEA. The CDR3 DNA follows: TGCAGCGTTGTATCGGGGTCTCACACTGAAGCTTTCTTT. It encodes CSVVSGSHTEAFF.

This chain uses TRBV6-1 with TRBJ1-1; D gene uncertain. V gave up 2 bases and J gave up 8 bases, with 9 bases separating them. This CDR3 contains 12 residues. Germline CDR1 MNHNS, CDR2 SASEGT. The CDR3 DNA reads TGTGCCAGCAGTGAACCGAGCCCGGAAGCTTTCTTT. The encoded protein is CASSEPSPEAFF.

This sequence joins TRBV29-1 and TRBJ1-1, with D possibly TRBD1 on 5 matching bases. CDR3 length equals 13 residues. Looked up from germline, CDR1 is SQVTM and CDR2 is ANQGSEA. Trimming pared 5 bases from V and 5 bases from J, leaving 15 bases between. CDR3 loop: CSVSREGWTEAFF. The CDR3 DNA reads as TGCAGCGTTAGCAGGGAGGGTTGGACTGAAGCTTTCTTT.

The gene calls are TRBV4-1 and TRBJ2-1; D might be TRBD2 (5 bases). There are 21 residues in the CDR3. Per the germline V gene, CDR1 is MGHRA and CDR2 is YSYEKL. Trimming took 0 bases from V and 7 from J, leaving 31 bases between them. CDR3 residues: CASSQDAGPPIPGRRENEQFF. The CDR3 region has the DNA TGCGCCAGCAGCCAAGATGCGGGCCCGCCCATACCAGGACGGAGAGAGAATGAGCAGTTCTTC.

The table lists this clonotype with a count of one. The rearrangement uses TRBV30 and TRBJ1-6; no clear D. Germline loops: CDR1 GTSNPN, CDR2 SVGIG (reference sequence). CDR3 length: 13 amino acids. Trimming cost V 1 base and J 10 bases, with 11 bases left between them. The chain's CDR3 is CAWSGESGSPLHF. CDR3 bases: TGTGCCTGGAGTGGGGAATCAGGATCACCCCTCCACTTT.

The rearrangement uses TRBV12-3 or TRBV12-4 and TRBJ1-5; 7 bases agree with TRBD1. Unmatched junction bases numbered 5, after V lost 6 bases and J lost 0 bases. This CDR3 has 15 amino acids. The CDR3 here is CASSEGASSNQPQHF. In DNA, the CDR3 is TGTGCCAGCAGCGAGGGGGCATCTAGCAATCAGCCCCAGCATTTT.